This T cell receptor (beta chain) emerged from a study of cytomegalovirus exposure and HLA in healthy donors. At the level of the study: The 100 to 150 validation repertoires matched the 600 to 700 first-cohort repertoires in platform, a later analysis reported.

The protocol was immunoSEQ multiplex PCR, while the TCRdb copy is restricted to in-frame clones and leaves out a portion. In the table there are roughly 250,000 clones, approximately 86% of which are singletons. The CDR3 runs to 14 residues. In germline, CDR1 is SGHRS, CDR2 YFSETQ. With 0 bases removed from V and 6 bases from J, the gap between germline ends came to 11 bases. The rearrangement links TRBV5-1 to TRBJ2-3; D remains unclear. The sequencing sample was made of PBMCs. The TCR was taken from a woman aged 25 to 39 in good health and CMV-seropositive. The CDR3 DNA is TGCGCCAGCAGCTTGGACGTCCCGGTGGATACGCAGTATTTT. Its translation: CASSLDVPVDTQYF.